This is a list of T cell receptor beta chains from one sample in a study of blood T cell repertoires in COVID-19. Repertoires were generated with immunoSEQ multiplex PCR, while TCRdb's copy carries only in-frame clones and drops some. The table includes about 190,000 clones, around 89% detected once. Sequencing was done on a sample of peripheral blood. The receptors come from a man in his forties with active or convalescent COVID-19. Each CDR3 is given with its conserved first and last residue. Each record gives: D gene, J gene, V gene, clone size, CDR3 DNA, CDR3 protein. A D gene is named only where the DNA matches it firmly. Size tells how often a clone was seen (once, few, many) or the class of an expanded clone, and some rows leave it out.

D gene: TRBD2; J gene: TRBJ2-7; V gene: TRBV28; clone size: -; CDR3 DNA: TGTGCCAGCAGTTCCGTAGCTAGCGGGAAATACTACGAGCAGTACTTC; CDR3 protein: CASSSVASGKYYEQYF
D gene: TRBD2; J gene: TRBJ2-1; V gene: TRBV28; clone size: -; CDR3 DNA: TGTGCCAGCAGACCGGAAAGGGGACTAGCGGTCTCCTACAATGAGCAGTTCTTC; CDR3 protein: CASRPERGLAVSYNEQFF
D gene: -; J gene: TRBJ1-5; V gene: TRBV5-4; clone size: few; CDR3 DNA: TGTGCCAGCAGCTTGGGGGCAGGTTTCGATCAGCCCCAGCATTTT; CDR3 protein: CASSLGAGFDQPQHF
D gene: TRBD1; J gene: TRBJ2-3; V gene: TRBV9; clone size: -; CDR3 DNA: TGTGCCAGCAGCCCGGGACAGGCTAGCACAGATACGCAGTATTTT; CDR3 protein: CASSPGQASTDTQYF
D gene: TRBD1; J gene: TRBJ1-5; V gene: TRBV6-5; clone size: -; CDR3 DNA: TGTGCCAGCAGGGGACAGGGTAGCAATCAGCCCCAGCATTTT; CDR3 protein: CASRGQGSNQPQHF
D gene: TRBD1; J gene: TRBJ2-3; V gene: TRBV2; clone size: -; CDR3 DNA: TGTGCCAGCAGTAGACGGACAGGGGGCACGGATACGCAGTATTTT; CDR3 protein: CASSRRTGGTDTQYF
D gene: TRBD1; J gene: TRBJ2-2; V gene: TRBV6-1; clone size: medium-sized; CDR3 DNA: TGTGCCAGCAGTGAACCCCCAGGGGGCGTGCAGGGCACCGGGGAGCTGTTTTTT; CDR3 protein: CASSEPPGGVQGTGELFF
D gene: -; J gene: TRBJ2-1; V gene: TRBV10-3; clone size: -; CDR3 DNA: TGTGCCATCAGTGACGCCCGGACTAACTACAATGAGCAGTTCTTC; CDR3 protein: CAISDARTNYNEQFF
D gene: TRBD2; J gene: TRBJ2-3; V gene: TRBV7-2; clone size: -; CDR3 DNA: TGTGCCAGCAGGCCTAGCGGGAGTACAGATACGCAGTATTTT; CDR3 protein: CASRPSGSTDTQYF
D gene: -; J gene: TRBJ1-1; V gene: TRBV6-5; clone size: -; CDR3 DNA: TGTGCCAGCAGTTACCCTCTTGAAGGGGGGGACACTGAAGCTTTCTTT; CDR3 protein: CASSYPLEGGDTEAFF
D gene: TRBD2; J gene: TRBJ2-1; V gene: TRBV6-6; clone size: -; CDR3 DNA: TGTGCCAGCCTGCGGGAGTTGGGAGAGCAGTTCTTC; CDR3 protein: CASLRELGEQFF
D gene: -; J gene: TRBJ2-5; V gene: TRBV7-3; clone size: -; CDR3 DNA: TGTGCCAGCAGCTTAAATGGGGGCACCGGGGAGACCCAGTACTTC; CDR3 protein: CASSLNGGTGETQYF
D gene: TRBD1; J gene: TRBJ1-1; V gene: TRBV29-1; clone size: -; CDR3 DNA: TGCAGCATCATGACAGGGGCTAACACTGAAGCTTTCTTT; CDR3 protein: CSIMTGANTEAFF
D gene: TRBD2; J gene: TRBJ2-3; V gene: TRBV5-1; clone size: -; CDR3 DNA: TGCGCCAGCAGCTCGAACCCCCCAGCGGGGTTCACAGATACGCAGTATTTT; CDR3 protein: CASSSNPPAGFTDTQYF
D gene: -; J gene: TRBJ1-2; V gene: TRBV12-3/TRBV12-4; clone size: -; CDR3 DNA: TGTGCCAGCACCGTGCCAGGGTCCTATGGCTACACCTTC; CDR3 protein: CASTVPGSYGYTF
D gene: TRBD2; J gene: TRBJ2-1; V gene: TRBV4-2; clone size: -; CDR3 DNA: TGTGCCAGCAGCCAAAGTAGTCTAGCGGGTGCCGTCTCCTACAATGAGCAGTTCTTC; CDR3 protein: CASSQSSLAGAVSYNEQFF
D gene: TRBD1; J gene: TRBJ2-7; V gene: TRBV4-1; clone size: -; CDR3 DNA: TGCGCCAGCAGCCAAGAACGGACGTCGGGACAGAAATACGAGCAGTACTTC; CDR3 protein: CASSQERTSGQKYEQYF
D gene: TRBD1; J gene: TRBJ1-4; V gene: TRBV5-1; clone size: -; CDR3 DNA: TGCGCCAGCAGCCGGGACAGGGGTGAAAAACTGTTTTTT; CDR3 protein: CASSRDRGEKLFF
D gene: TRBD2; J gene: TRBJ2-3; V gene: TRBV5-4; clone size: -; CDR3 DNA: TGTGCCAGCAGCCGGACTAGCGGGCCCCTTGATACGCAGTATTTT; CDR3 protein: CASSRTSGPLDTQYF
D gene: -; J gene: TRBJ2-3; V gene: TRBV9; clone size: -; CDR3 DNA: TGTGCCAGCAGCATCACCGGGACTCGCACAGATACGCAGTATTTT; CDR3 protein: CASSITGTRTDTQYF
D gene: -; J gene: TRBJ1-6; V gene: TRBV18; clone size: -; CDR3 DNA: TGTGCCAGCTCATCAGTTCCGGGAAATTCACCCCTCCACTTT; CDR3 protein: CASSSVPGNSPLHF
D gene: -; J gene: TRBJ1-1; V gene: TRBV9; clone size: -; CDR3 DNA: TGTGCCAGCAGCGTTAATGACCAGGGTTCTGCTTTCTTT; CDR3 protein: CASSVNDQGSAFF
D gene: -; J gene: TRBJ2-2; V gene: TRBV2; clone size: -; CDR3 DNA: TGTGCCAGCATCCTCCGGGAACTAGCTGCCGGGGAGCTGTTTTTT; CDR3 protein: CASILRELAAGELFF
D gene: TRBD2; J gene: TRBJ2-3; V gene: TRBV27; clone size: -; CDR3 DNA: TGTGCCAGCAGTGTAGCGGGGGGGATGACGCAGTATTTT; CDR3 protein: CASSVAGGMTQYF
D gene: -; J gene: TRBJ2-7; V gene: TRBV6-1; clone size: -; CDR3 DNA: TGTGCCAGCAGTGAAGCGCGGGACAGCTCTTCTGTTTACGAGCAGTACTTC; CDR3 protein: CASSEARDSSSVYEQYF
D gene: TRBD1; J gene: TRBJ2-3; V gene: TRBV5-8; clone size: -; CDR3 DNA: TGTGCCCACACCCGACAGGGAACTAGCACAGATACGCAGTATTTT; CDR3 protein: CAHTRQGTSTDTQYF
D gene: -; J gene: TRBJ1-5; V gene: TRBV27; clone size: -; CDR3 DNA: TGTGCCAGCAGTGACTTACAGGTCCCCAGCAATCAGCCCCAGCATTTT; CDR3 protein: CASSDLQVPSNQPQHF
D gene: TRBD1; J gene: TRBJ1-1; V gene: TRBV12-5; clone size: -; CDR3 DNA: TGTGCTAGTGGCCTACCGACAGGGGTGGCGAACACTGAAGCTTTCTTT; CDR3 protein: CASGLPTGVANTEAFF
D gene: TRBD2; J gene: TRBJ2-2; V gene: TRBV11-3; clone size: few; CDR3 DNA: TGTGCCAGCAGCACGGGGACTAGCGGGATTCCCGACACCGGGGAGCTGTTTTTT; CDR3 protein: CASSTGTSGIPDTGELFF
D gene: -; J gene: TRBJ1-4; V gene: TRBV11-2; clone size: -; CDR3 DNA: TGTGCCAGCAGTGCCGAGGGTTTTGGTTTAGAAAAACTGTTTTTT; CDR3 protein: CASSAEGFGLEKLFF
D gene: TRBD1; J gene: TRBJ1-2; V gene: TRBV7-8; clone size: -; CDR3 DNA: TGTGCCAGCAGCTTAACCCGCGGCAGGGGGGTACCCACTGCATTTTCCGACTATGGCTACACCTTC; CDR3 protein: CASSLTRGRGVPTAFSDYGYTF
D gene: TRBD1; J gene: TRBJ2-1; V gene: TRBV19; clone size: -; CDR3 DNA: TGTGCCAGTAGTATAGATGGGGACAGGGGGTTCTCCTACAATGAGCAGTTCTTC; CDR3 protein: CASSIDGDRGFSYNEQFF
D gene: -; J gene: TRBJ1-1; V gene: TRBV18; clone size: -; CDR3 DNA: TGTGCCAGCTCACCCGGGGTCCCGTCGTACACTGAAGCTTTCTTT; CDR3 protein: CASSPGVPSYTEAFF
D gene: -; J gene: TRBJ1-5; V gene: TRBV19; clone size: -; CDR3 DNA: TGTGCCAGTAGTTGGGACATCGGCACGAATCAGCCCCAGCATTTT; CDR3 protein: CASSWDIGTNQPQHF
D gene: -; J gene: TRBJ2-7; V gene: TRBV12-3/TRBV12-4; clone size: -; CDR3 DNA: TGTGCCAGCAGTTCACATTACGAGCAGTACTTC; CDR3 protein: CASSSHYEQYF
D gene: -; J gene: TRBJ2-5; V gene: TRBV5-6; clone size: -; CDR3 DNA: TGTGCCAGCAGCTCCAGGGGCCAAGAGACCCAGTACTTC; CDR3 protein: CASSSRGQETQYF
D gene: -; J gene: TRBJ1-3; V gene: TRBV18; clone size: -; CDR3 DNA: TGTGCCAGCTCATCCCAGGACAGTATCTCTGGAAACACCATATATTTT; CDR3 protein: CASSSQDSISGNTIYF
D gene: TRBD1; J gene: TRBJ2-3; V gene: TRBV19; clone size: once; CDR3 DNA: TGTGCCAGTAGTCTTCGACAGGGGAGCACAGATACGCAGTATTTT; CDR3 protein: CASSLRQGSTDTQYF
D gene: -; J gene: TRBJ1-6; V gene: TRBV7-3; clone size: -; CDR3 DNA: TGTGCCAGCAGCTTAAGTTTTCGTATCTCCTATAATTCACCCCTCCACTTT; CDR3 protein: CASSLSFRISYNSPLHF
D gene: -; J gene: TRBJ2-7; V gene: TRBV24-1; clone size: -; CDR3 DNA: TGTGCCACCAGTGACCCCCATGACACCTACGAGCAGTACTTC; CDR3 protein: CATSDPHDTYEQYF
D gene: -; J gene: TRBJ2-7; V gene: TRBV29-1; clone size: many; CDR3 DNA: TGCAGCGTTGATCTGACAGGCGCCTCGCAGGAGCAGTACTTC; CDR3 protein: CSVDLTGASQEQYF
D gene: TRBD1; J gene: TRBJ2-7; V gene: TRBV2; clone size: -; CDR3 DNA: TGTGCCAGCAGGAAGAGCCAGGGGGCAGGGTCCTACGAGCAGTACTTC; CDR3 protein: CASRKSQGAGSYEQYF
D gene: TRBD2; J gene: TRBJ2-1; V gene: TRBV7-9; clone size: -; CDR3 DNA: TGTGCCAGCAGCTTAGCGGGAGGGATCATTGAGCAGTTCTTC; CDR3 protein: CASSLAGGIIEQFF
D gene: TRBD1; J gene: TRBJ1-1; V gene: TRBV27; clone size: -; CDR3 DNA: TGTGCCAGCAGTTTGAGTTGGGACAGGGTAAGAGCTTTCTTT; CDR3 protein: CASSLSWDRVRAFF
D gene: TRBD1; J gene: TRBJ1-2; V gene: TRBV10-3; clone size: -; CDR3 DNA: TGTGCCATCAGTTGGGCGGGACAGGGCAGAGAAGGCTACACCTTC; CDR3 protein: CAISWAGQGREGYTF
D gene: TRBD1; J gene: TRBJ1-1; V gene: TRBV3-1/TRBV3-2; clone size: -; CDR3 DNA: TGTGCCAGCAGCCAAGATCCCCACAGGGGTAACACTGAAGCTTTCTTT; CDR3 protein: CASSQDPHRGNTEAFF
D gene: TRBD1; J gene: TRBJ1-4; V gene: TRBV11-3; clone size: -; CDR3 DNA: TGTGCCAGCAGCATAACAGGGGCAACTAATGAAAAACTGTTTTTT; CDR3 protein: CASSITGATNEKLFF
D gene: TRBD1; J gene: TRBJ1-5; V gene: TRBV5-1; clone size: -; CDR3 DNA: TGCGCCAGCAGCTCAGGGACAGGGGAAAGAAATCAGCCCCAGCATTTT; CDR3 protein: CASSSGTGERNQPQHF
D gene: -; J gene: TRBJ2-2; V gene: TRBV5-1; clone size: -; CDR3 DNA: TGCGCCAGCAGCTTGGTGGGCTCCCCGAACACCGGGGAGCTGTTTTTT; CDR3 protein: CASSLVGSPNTGELFF
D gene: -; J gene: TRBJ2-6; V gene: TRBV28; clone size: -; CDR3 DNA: TGTGCCAGCAGTTTCGCGCGGTCTGGGGCCAACGTCCTGACTTTC; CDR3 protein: CASSFARSGANVLTF
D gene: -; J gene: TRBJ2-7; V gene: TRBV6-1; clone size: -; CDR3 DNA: TGTGCCAGCAGTGAAGCGGGAGGGGGAAGAGAGCAGTACTTC; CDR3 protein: CASSEAGGGREQYF
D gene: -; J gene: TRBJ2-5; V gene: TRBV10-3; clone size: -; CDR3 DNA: TGTGCCATCAGTGAGGGGCCAGAGACCCAGTACTTC; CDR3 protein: CAISEGPETQYF
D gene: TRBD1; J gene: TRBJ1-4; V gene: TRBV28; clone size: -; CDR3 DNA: TGTGCCAGTTATAGTCAGCAGGGGGATTCAACTAATGAAAAACTGTTTTTT; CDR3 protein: CASYSQQGDSTNEKLFF